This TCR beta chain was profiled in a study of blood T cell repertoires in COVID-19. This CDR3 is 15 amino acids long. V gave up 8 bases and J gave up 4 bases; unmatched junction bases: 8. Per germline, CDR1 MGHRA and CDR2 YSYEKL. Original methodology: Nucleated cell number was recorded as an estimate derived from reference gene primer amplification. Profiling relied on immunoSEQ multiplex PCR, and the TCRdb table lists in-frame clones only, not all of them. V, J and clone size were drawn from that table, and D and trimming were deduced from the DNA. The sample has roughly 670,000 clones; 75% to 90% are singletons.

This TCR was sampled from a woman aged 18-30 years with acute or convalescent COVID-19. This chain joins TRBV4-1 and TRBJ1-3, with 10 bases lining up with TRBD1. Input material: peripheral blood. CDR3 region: CASLGTGVSGNTIYF. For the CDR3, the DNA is TGCGCCAGCCTAGGGACAGGGGTTTCCGGAAACACCATATATTTT.